These T cell receptor beta chains were read from a single sample in a study of blood T cell repertoires in COVID-19. Clones were read by immunoSEQ multiplex PCR, and TCRdb kept only the in-frame ones, dropping some. The top ten clones hold about 5.2% of a sample with 250,000 or so clones, around 87% of them seen once. Material for sequencing was peripheral blood. These receptors all stem from a woman aged 55-75 years with COVID-19, enrolled during active disease. CDR3s include the opening cysteine and the closing phenylalanine or tryptophan. Fields, in order: V gene, D gene, clone size, J gene, CDR3 DNA, CDR3 protein. A D gene is named only where the DNA matches it firmly. Some rows have no size entry. The others give once, few or many, or a class for an expanded clone.

V gene: TRBV7-8; D gene: .; clone size: once; J gene: TRBJ2-5; CDR3 DNA: TGTGCCAGCGGGGGCAAAGAGACCCAGTACTTC; CDR3 protein: CASGGKETQYF
V gene: TRBV10-3; D gene: .; clone size: .; J gene: TRBJ1-5; CDR3 DNA: TGTGCCATCAGTGACACTGGGGCAGGCAATCAGCCCCAGCATTTT; CDR3 protein: CAISDTGAGNQPQHF
V gene: TRBV28; D gene: TRBD1; clone size: .; J gene: TRBJ2-2; CDR3 DNA: TGTGCCAGCAGTGACAGGGGGCATATCGGGGAGCTGTTTTTT; CDR3 protein: CASSDRGHIGELFF
V gene: TRBV19; D gene: .; clone size: .; J gene: TRBJ2-3; CDR3 DNA: TGTGCCAGTAGTCTCGGGACTCCTGGGCCCGATACGCAGTATTTT; CDR3 protein: CASSLGTPGPDTQYF
V gene: TRBV7-2; D gene: TRBD2; clone size: .; J gene: TRBJ2-1; CDR3 DNA: TGTGCCAGCAGCGTCGGACTAGCGGGAGGGGGGACGGTCAATGAGCAGTTCTTC; CDR3 protein: CASSVGLAGGGTVNEQFF
V gene: TRBV15; D gene: .; clone size: .; J gene: TRBJ2-2; CDR3 DNA: TGTGCCACCAGCAGAGATAAACGGGGCGGGGAGCTGTTTTTT; CDR3 protein: CATSRDKRGGELFF
V gene: TRBV6-2/TRBV6-3; D gene: .; clone size: .; J gene: TRBJ2-1; CDR3 DNA: TGTGCCAGCAGTTATCTGGCTGGCCGCGGTGAGCAGTTCTTC; CDR3 protein: CASSYLAGRGEQFF
V gene: TRBV27; D gene: .; clone size: .; J gene: TRBJ1-2; CDR3 DNA: TGTGCCAGTCCCGATGGCTACACCTTC; CDR3 protein: CASPDGYTF
V gene: TRBV24-1; D gene: .; clone size: .; J gene: TRBJ2-1; CDR3 DNA: TGTGCCACCAGTGAATCGACCCACCGAGGCAATGAGCAGTTCTTC; CDR3 protein: CATSESTHRGNEQFF
V gene: TRBV18; D gene: TRBD1; clone size: .; J gene: TRBJ1-5; CDR3 DNA: TGTGCCAGCTCACCAGGACAGGGAGGAGATAGCAATCAGCCCCAGCATTTT; CDR3 protein: CASSPGQGGDSNQPQHF
V gene: TRBV9; D gene: TRBD1; clone size: few; J gene: TRBJ2-1; CDR3 DNA: TGTGCCAGCAGCGTGCAACAGGGGGCGTATACGCAGTTCTTC; CDR3 protein: CASSVQQGAYTQFF
V gene: TRBV5-1; D gene: .; clone size: .; J gene: TRBJ1-1; CDR3 DNA: TGCGCCAGCAGCCCCCTGGACAGTAAGAACACTGAAGCTTTCTTT; CDR3 protein: CASSPLDSKNTEAFF
V gene: TRBV6-2/TRBV6-3; D gene: TRBD2; clone size: .; J gene: TRBJ2-1; CDR3 DNA: TGTGCCAGCAGTCGCCGTGGGCCTAGCGGGAGCGAGCAGTTCTTC; CDR3 protein: CASSRRGPSGSEQFF
V gene: TRBV24-1; D gene: .; clone size: .; J gene: TRBJ2-2; CDR3 DNA: TGTGCCACCAGTGAATCCAGGGCCACCGGGGAGCTGTTTTTT; CDR3 protein: CATSESRATGELFF
V gene: TRBV30; D gene: .; clone size: .; J gene: TRBJ1-3; CDR3 DNA: TGTGCCTGGAGTGTAGCAGTGTCAGGCGTCTCTGGAAACACCATATATTTT; CDR3 protein: CAWSVAVSGVSGNTIYF
V gene: TRBV3-1/TRBV3-2; D gene: .; clone size: .; J gene: TRBJ1-1; CDR3 DNA: TGTGCCAGCAGCGCTCCGGGAGCCCTTGTGGGCACTGAAGCTTTCTTT; CDR3 protein: CASSAPGALVGTEAFF
V gene: TRBV7-3; D gene: TRBD2; clone size: .; J gene: TRBJ2-1; CDR3 DNA: TGTGCCAGCAGCTGGGCCGGGACTAGCGGGAGTGGTGAGCAGTTCTTC; CDR3 protein: CASSWAGTSGSGEQFF
V gene: TRBV7-3; D gene: TRBD1; clone size: .; J gene: TRBJ2-2; CDR3 DNA: TGTGCCAGCAGCCCGAGGACAGGGGGCACCGGGGAGCTGTTTTTT; CDR3 protein: CASSPRTGGTGELFF
V gene: TRBV11-2; D gene: .; clone size: .; J gene: TRBJ2-3; CDR3 DNA: TGTGCCAGCAGCTTACGGGGGATCACAGATACGCAGTATTTT; CDR3 protein: CASSLRGITDTQYF
V gene: TRBV6-5; D gene: TRBD2; clone size: .; J gene: TRBJ2-1; CDR3 DNA: TGTGCCAGCACCCGTAGCGGGAAGACCTACAATGAGCAGTTCTTC; CDR3 protein: CASTRSGKTYNEQFF
V gene: TRBV15; D gene: TRBD1; clone size: .; J gene: TRBJ1-6; CDR3 DNA: TGTGCCACCAGCAGAAACTTGAACAGGGGGGCTAATTCACCCCTCCACTTT; CDR3 protein: CATSRNLNRGANSPLHF
V gene: TRBV12-5; D gene: TRBD2; clone size: once; J gene: TRBJ2-1; CDR3 DNA: TGTGCTAGTGGTTTGGTACTAGCGGGAGGGCGGAATGAGCAGTTCTTC; CDR3 protein: CASGLVLAGGRNEQFF
V gene: TRBV6-2/TRBV6-3; D gene: .; clone size: .; J gene: TRBJ1-1; CDR3 DNA: TGTGCCAGCAGTTATCGGGCGGGGACTGAAGCTTTCTTT; CDR3 protein: CASSYRAGTEAFF
V gene: TRBV15; D gene: .; clone size: .; J gene: TRBJ2-3; CDR3 DNA: TGTGCCACCAGCAGATCCACGGGGGTAGCAGATACGCAGTATTTT; CDR3 protein: CATSRSTGVADTQYF
V gene: TRBV12-5; D gene: TRBD1; clone size: .; J gene: TRBJ1-5; CDR3 DNA: TGTGCTAGTGGTTTGGTACGGGACAGGGTCCAGCCCCAGCATTTT; CDR3 protein: CASGLVRDRVQPQHF
V gene: TRBV28; D gene: .; clone size: .; J gene: TRBJ1-3; CDR3 DNA: TGTGCCAGCAGTCCTCGGGACACCTACTCTGGAAACACCATATATTTT; CDR3 protein: CASSPRDTYSGNTIYF
V gene: TRBV18; D gene: TRBD1; clone size: .; J gene: TRBJ2-3; CDR3 DNA: TGTGCCAGCTCACCAGACAGGGGTGCTACGCAGTATTTT; CDR3 protein: CASSPDRGATQYF